This T cell receptor (beta chain) was recorded in a study of CD8 T cells in ankylosing spondylitis. Study conclusions and caveats: Blood from ankylosing spondylitis patients appeared to carry a characteristic roughly 8-variant TCR beta motif.

This clonotype was recorded many times. The antigen is unknown. One entry per CDR3 protein results from TCRdb running MiXCR on the 5' RACE reads. The table lists about 90,000 distinct CDR3 sequences, more than 8.5% of them singletons. V lost 0 bases and J lost 7, with 6 bases in between. The length of the CDR3 is 12 residues. The J gene is TRBJ1-1, the V gene TRBV12-3 or TRBV12-4; D not resolved. The source of this sequence is a male donor with ankylosing spondylitis. What was sequenced was blood, either unsorted or a sorted T cell fraction (not recorded which). The chain's CDR3 is CASSLAGYEAFF. CDR3 nucleotides: TGTGCCAGCAGTTTAGCCGGGTATGAAGCTTTCTTT.